This TCR beta chain was documented in a study of cytomegalovirus exposure and HLA in healthy donors. The repertoire was sequenced with immunoSEQ multiplex PCR; TCRdb's copy has only in-frame clones and lacks some. The table lists 190,000 or so clones, 65% to 90% of them singletons, with 13% in the top ten. This CDR3 has 15 amino acids. Germline CDR1 and CDR2: SGHVS and FQNEAQ. V lost 3 bases, J lost 4 bases, and 6 bases stayed unmatched. Source material: PBMCs. This TCR derives from a woman aged 25 to 39 in good health and CMV-seropositive. The chain combines TRBV7-8 with TRBJ2-7; 10 nucleotides agree with TRBD2. The CDR3 spells CASSFPLAGIYEQYF. CDR3 DNA: TGTGCCAGCAGCTTTCCACTAGCGGGGATATACGAGCAGTACTTC.